This is a list of T cell receptor beta chains from one sample in a study of blood T cell repertoires in COVID-19. The assay was immunoSEQ multiplex PCR, and TCRdb's table has in-frame clones only and misses some. This sample carries 200,000 to 250,000 clones, about 80% of them seen once, and the ten largest clones take about 15%. The sequencing sample was made of PBMCs or T cells enriched from blood (not recorded which). Every receptor here comes from a man in his forties or fifties who had recovered from COVID-19. Each CDR3 is given without its conserved first and last residue. Fields, in order: CDR3 length, V gene, J gene, CDR3 protein.

12	TRBV6-8	TRBJ2-3	ASFPTGIPDTQY
12	TRBV5-6	TRBJ2-2	ASSLASSTGELF
15	TRBV6-6	TRBJ1-3	ASSLPGRQGQSNTIY
10	TRBV28	TRBJ2-7	ASSKTVYEQY
13	TRBV4-2	TRBJ2-1	ASSQEREPYNEQF
12	TRBV5-1	TRBJ1-3	ASSSGGLQNTIY
18	TRBV3-1/TRBV3-2	TRBJ1-1	ASTNQFGGARGWSGTEAF
13	TRBV5-1	TRBJ1-4	ASSFSPGQGEKLF
12	TRBV7-2	TRBJ2-2	ASSLFRNTGELF
12	TRBV18	TRBJ1-1	ASSTLDRNTEAF
13	TRBV21-1	TRBJ2-1	ASSKEELAGGEQF
13	TRBV7-2	TRBJ2-7	ASSFGQGQSYEQY
11	TRBV28	TRBJ1-2	ASSLSGAYGYT
15	TRBV10-2	TRBJ1-2	ASTQADSIWGNDGYT
13	TRBV6-6	TRBJ2-2	ASSRLGTLHGELF
11	TRBV28	TRBJ2-1	ASNSGQGDEQF
11	TRBV27	TRBJ2-3	ASMSLVGDTQY